The present T cell receptor beta chain was sequenced within a study of T cells in Graves' hyperthyroidism and ophthalmopathy. TCR beta CDR3 regions were amplified from RNA. Using the HTBI primer set, a first-round RT-PCR was run on the TCR CDR3. TCRdb independently ran MiXCR on the multiplex PCR reads; one entry per CDR3 protein. The sample consists of over 300,000 distinct CDR3 sequences, around 14% of them appearing once. Among the patients, aged 18 to 65, hyperthyroidism was newly diagnosed and had lasted under 2 months. Over 9 ml of fresh peripheral blood supplied the PBMCs. Of note for this clonotype: The antigen remains unidentified.

Regarding the study as a whole: Prediction of ophthalmopathy progression came a median about 6 months pre-onset. Blood held most thyroid clonotypes expanded above 0.001 frequency.

The sample was blood. The sequence derives from a woman aged 55-70 years with Graves' hyperthyroidism.

CDR3 region: CASSQPGLLYNEQFF. Here the CDR3 DNA reads TGTGCCAGCAGCCAACCGGGACTACTATACAATGAGCAGTTCTTC. V and J are TRBV14 and TRBJ2-1, with 7 nucleotides matching TRBD2. There are 15 residues in the CDR3. CDR1 SGHDN and CDR2 FVKESK come from the germline V gene. V was clipped by 2 bases and J by 4 bases; unmatched bases: 5.